This T cell receptor beta chain originates from a study of blood T cell repertoires in COVID-19. Study-wide background: Sites in the United States, Italy and Spain provided acute and convalescent COVID-19 samples. PBMCs, B-cell-depleted T cells, or T cells provided the cDNA or gDNA that made up the material.

The CDR3 has 17 amino acids. Trimming pared 4 bases from V and 5 bases from J, leaving 20 bases between. CDR1 and CDR2 from the germline V gene are MGHRA and YSYEKL. Study processing details: Quantification of nucleated cells was approximated via reference gene primer amplification. Generated by immunoSEQ multiplex PCR, the TCRdb table keeps only in-frame clones and is missing some. V, J and clone size are those of that table, while D and trimming were read from the DNA. The sample yields around 250,000 clones, 86% seen once. Source material: peripheral blood. The TCR comes from a man aged 25 to 45 who had recovered from COVID-19. J is TRBJ1-4 and V is TRBV4-1, with D perhaps matching TRBD1 (5 bases). CDR3 sequence reads: CASSRLGVTAPNEKLFF. The CDR3 nucleotides read TGCGCCAGCAGCCGACTAGGGGTGACGGCGCCGAATGAAAAACTGTTTTTT.